A selection of T cell receptor beta chains follows, all from one sample in a study of T cells in Graves' hyperthyroidism and ophthalmopathy. TCRdb itself ran the multiplex PCR reads through MiXCR, one entry per CDR3 protein. The table shows about 740,000 distinct CDR3 sequences, with about 15% occurring only once. The sample was blood. Receptors originate from a woman between 18 and 29 years old with Graves' hyperthyroidism. CDR3s include the opening cysteine and the closing phenylalanine or tryptophan. The order of the fields is CDR3 protein, CDR3 DNA, D gene, J gene, clone size, V gene. A D gene is named only where the DNA matches it firmly. Size is omitted from some rows. Given values are once, few, many or a class for expanded clones.

cdr3_aa: CASSIQASTNTGELFF
cdr3_nt: TGTGCCAGTAGTATTCAGGCCTCGACGAACACCGGGGAGCTGTTTTTT
d_call: -
j_call: TRBJ2-2
clone_size: few
v_call: TRBV19

cdr3_aa: CASSSPETGNQPQHF
cdr3_nt: TGTGCCAGCAGTTCCCCCGAGACAGGGAATCAGCCCCAGCATTTT
d_call: TRBD1
j_call: TRBJ1-5
clone_size: -
v_call: TRBV28

cdr3_aa: CAWELGVYRYTF
cdr3_nt: TGTGCCTGGGAGTTGGGGGTCTATCGCTACACCTTC
d_call: -
j_call: TRBJ1-2
clone_size: -
v_call: TRBV30

cdr3_aa: CASSPRDPRTGELFF
cdr3_nt: TGTGCCAGCAGCCCGAGGGACCCGAGGACCGGGGAGCTGTTTTTT
d_call: -
j_call: TRBJ2-2
clone_size: -
v_call: TRBV11-2

cdr3_aa: CASSLVTNSYEQYF
cdr3_nt: TGTGCCAGCAGCCTCGTGACCAACTCCTACGAGCAGTACTTC
d_call: -
j_call: TRBJ2-7
clone_size: many
v_call: TRBV3-1

cdr3_aa: CASSVDLGGQGAGYTF
cdr3_nt: TGTGCCAGCAGCGTAGACTTAGGGGGACAGGGGGCTGGCTACACCTTC
d_call: TRBD1
j_call: TRBJ1-2
clone_size: few
v_call: TRBV9

cdr3_aa: CASSLYPSGSYEQYF
cdr3_nt: TGTGCCAGCAGCTTGTATCCTAGCGGGAGTTACGAGCAGTACTTC
d_call: TRBD2
j_call: TRBJ2-7
clone_size: few
v_call: TRBV5-8

cdr3_aa: CASSLHGPGQGGEQYF
cdr3_nt: TGTGCCAGCTCACTCCACGGCCCGGGACAGGGAGGGGAGCAGTACTTC
d_call: TRBD1
j_call: TRBJ2-7
clone_size: few
v_call: TRBV18

cdr3_aa: CSVEEQGRGGCTF
cdr3_nt: TGCAGCGTTGAAGAACAGGGGAGAGGGGGCTGCACCTTC
d_call: TRBD1
j_call: TRBJ1-2
clone_size: -
v_call: TRBV29-1

cdr3_aa: CATSRDSDSGHFPSWAFF
cdr3_nt: TGTGCCACCAGCAGAGACTCCGACTCGGGACATTTCCCTAGTTGGGCTTTCTTT
d_call: -
j_call: TRBJ1-1
clone_size: -
v_call: TRBV15

cdr3_aa: CSARNPGSRTGELFF
cdr3_nt: TGCAGTGCTAGAAATCCGGGGAGTAGGACCGGGGAGCTGTTTTTT
d_call: -
j_call: TRBJ2-2
clone_size: many
v_call: TRBV20-1

cdr3_aa: CASSLKTGKRSYEQYF
cdr3_nt: TGTGCCAGCAGTCTAAAAACAGGGAAACGATCCTACGAGCAGTACTTC
d_call: -
j_call: TRBJ2-7
clone_size: -
v_call: TRBV27

cdr3_aa: CASRGTGNMNTEAFF
cdr3_nt: TGCGCCAGCAGGGGGACAGGGAACATGAACACTGAAGCTTTCTTT
d_call: TRBD1
j_call: TRBJ1-1
clone_size: few
v_call: TRBV4-1

cdr3_aa: CASSTSQTAVNTEAFF
cdr3_nt: TGTGCCAGTAGTACCTCCCAGACAGCCGTTAACACTGAAGCTTTCTTT
d_call: -
j_call: TRBJ1-1
clone_size: -
v_call: TRBV19

cdr3_aa: CSVAVPHAPYGYTF
cdr3_nt: TGCAGCGTTGCGGTACCACATGCCCCTTACGGCTACACCTTC
d_call: -
j_call: TRBJ1-2
clone_size: few
v_call: TRBV29-1

cdr3_aa: CASSSTHNPGTSLYNEQFF
cdr3_nt: TGTGCCAGCAGCTCCACTCATAATCCCGGGACTAGCCTGTACAATGAGCAGTTCTTC
d_call: TRBD2
j_call: TRBJ2-1
clone_size: -
v_call: TRBV11-2

cdr3_aa: CASSPNREIEQFF
cdr3_nt: TGTGCCAGCAGCCCAAACAGGGAAATTGAGCAGTTCTTC
d_call: -
j_call: TRBJ2-1
clone_size: -
v_call: TRBV7-9

cdr3_aa: CASSFLQTGDTQYF
cdr3_nt: TGTGCCAGCAGTTTCCTCCAGACCGGGGATACGCAGTATTTT
d_call: -
j_call: TRBJ2-3
clone_size: many
v_call: TRBV27

cdr3_aa: CASSLRRGTGGNTIYF
cdr3_nt: TGTGCCAGCAGCTTACGGCGGGGGACAGGGGGAAACACCATATATTTT
d_call: TRBD1
j_call: TRBJ1-3
clone_size: -
v_call: TRBV13

cdr3_aa: CASRVEHSYEQYF
cdr3_nt: TGTGCCAGCAGAGTTGAACACTCCTACGAGCAGTACTTC
d_call: -
j_call: TRBJ2-7
clone_size: many
v_call: TRBV2

cdr3_aa: CASSFGRQPQHF
cdr3_nt: TGTGCCAGCAGTTTCGGCCGGCAGCCCCAGCATTTT
d_call: -
j_call: TRBJ1-5
clone_size: many
v_call: TRBV12-3/TRBV12-4

cdr3_aa: CASKTGGGQTQYF
cdr3_nt: TGTGCCAGCAAGACGGGAGGCGGGCAGACCCAGTACTTC
d_call: TRBD2
j_call: TRBJ2-5
clone_size: many
v_call: TRBV6-2/TRBV6-3

cdr3_aa: CASSPRSLAGGPSSYNEQFF
cdr3_nt: TGTGCCAGCTCACCTCGGTCACTAGCGGGAGGGCCGAGCTCCTACAATGAGCAGTTCTTC
d_call: TRBD2
j_call: TRBJ2-1
clone_size: -
v_call: TRBV18

cdr3_aa: CASSVPGQSPLGTGELFF
cdr3_nt: TGTGCCAGCAGCGTCCCTGGTCAAAGTCCCTTGGGAACCGGGGAGCTGTTTTTT
d_call: -
j_call: TRBJ2-2
clone_size: few
v_call: TRBV9

cdr3_aa: CASSITGTGGNQPQHF
cdr3_nt: TGTGCCAGCAGCATCACCGGGACAGGGGGGAATCAGCCCCAGCATTTT
d_call: TRBD1
j_call: TRBJ1-5
clone_size: many
v_call: TRBV11-2

cdr3_aa: CASSPLGVAKLFF
cdr3_nt: TGTGCCAGCTCACCTCTGGGGGTTGCAAAACTGTTTTTT
d_call: -
j_call: TRBJ1-4
clone_size: many
v_call: TRBV18

cdr3_aa: CASSITGTASYEQYF
cdr3_nt: TGTGCCAGCAGTATTACCGGGACGGCTTCCTACGAGCAGTACTTC
d_call: -
j_call: TRBJ2-7
clone_size: few
v_call: TRBV28

cdr3_aa: CASSGAGSSYNEQFF
cdr3_nt: TGTGCCAGTAGTGGCGCGGGAAGCTCCTACAATGAGCAGTTCTTC
d_call: -
j_call: TRBJ2-1
clone_size: -
v_call: TRBV19

cdr3_aa: CASNPTVLYGYTF
cdr3_nt: TGTGCCAGCAACCCAACGGTCCTCTATGGCTACACCTTC
d_call: -
j_call: TRBJ1-2
clone_size: few
v_call: TRBV7-2

cdr3_aa: CASSESGAYNSPLHF
cdr3_nt: TGTGCCAGCAGTGAAAGTGGGGCCTATAATTCACCCCTCCACTTT
d_call: -
j_call: TRBJ1-6
clone_size: few
v_call: TRBV2

cdr3_aa: CASSLFVGNGRNSPLHF
cdr3_nt: TGTGCCAGCAGTTTATTCGTAGGGAATGGGAGGAATTCACCCCTCCACTTT
d_call: -
j_call: TRBJ1-6
clone_size: few
v_call: TRBV28

cdr3_aa: CASSWTTGAAYRYEQYF
cdr3_nt: TGTGCCAGCAGTTGGACGACAGGGGCGGCCTACAGGTACGAGCAGTACTTC
d_call: TRBD1
j_call: TRBJ2-7
clone_size: many
v_call: TRBV6-2/TRBV6-3

cdr3_aa: CATSRVSADSSYEQYF
cdr3_nt: TGTGCCACCAGCAGAGTTTCAGCGGATAGCTCCTACGAGCAGTACTTC
d_call: -
j_call: TRBJ2-7
clone_size: once
v_call: TRBV15

cdr3_aa: CAWSSTGVLGEQYF
cdr3_nt: TGTGCCTGGAGTTCGACAGGGGTTCTAGGCGAGCAGTACTTC
d_call: TRBD1
j_call: TRBJ2-7
clone_size: many
v_call: TRBV30

cdr3_aa: CASSEAPGQEAFF
cdr3_nt: TGTGCCAGCAGTGAAGCACCGGGGCAGGAAGCTTTCTTT
d_call: -
j_call: TRBJ1-1
clone_size: many
v_call: TRBV2

cdr3_aa: CASSVAGGRDNEQFF
cdr3_nt: TGTGCCAGCAGCGTAGCAGGGGGAAGGGACAATGAGCAGTTCTTC
d_call: TRBD1
j_call: TRBJ2-1
clone_size: -
v_call: TRBV9

cdr3_aa: CASSSLAGAKWDEQYF
cdr3_nt: TGTGCCAGTAGTAGTCTAGCGGGAGCAAAATGGGATGAGCAGTACTTC
d_call: TRBD2
j_call: TRBJ2-7
clone_size: once
v_call: TRBV28

cdr3_aa: CASSLRFPHEQYF
cdr3_nt: TGTGCCAGCAGCTTACGTTTCCCCCACGAGCAGTACTTC
d_call: -
j_call: TRBJ2-7
clone_size: -
v_call: TRBV13

cdr3_aa: CASSQSQGLNTEAFF
cdr3_nt: TGTGCCAGCAGCCAAAGCCAGGGGCTGAACACTGAAGCTTTCTTT
d_call: -
j_call: TRBJ1-1
clone_size: many
v_call: TRBV14

cdr3_aa: CAWSRDRGIISGANVLTF
cdr3_nt: TGTGCCTGGAGTCGGGACAGGGGTATAATCTCTGGGGCCAACGTCCTGACTTTC
d_call: TRBD1
j_call: TRBJ2-6
clone_size: few
v_call: TRBV30

cdr3_aa: CASSSEGLAGATNEGEQFF
cdr3_nt: TGTGCCAGTAGTAGTGAGGGACTAGCGGGAGCCACAAACGAAGGTGAGCAGTTCTTC
d_call: TRBD2
j_call: TRBJ2-1
clone_size: -
v_call: TRBV19

cdr3_aa: CASSPTGGANEQFF
cdr3_nt: TGTGCCAGTAGTCCAACGGGAGGAGCGAATGAGCAGTTCTTC
d_call: TRBD2
j_call: TRBJ2-1
clone_size: few
v_call: TRBV19

cdr3_aa: CASSLGGTPNSYEQYF
cdr3_nt: TGTGCCAGCAGCCTCGGAGGGACCCCGAATTCGTACGAGCAGTACTTC
d_call: -
j_call: TRBJ2-7
clone_size: many
v_call: TRBV14

cdr3_aa: CASSLVSTGELFF
cdr3_nt: TGTGCCAGCAGCTTAGTCAGCACCGGGGAGCTGTTTTTT
d_call: -
j_call: TRBJ2-2
clone_size: many
v_call: TRBV5-1

cdr3_aa: CASSLRKQKGNTIYF
cdr3_nt: TGTGCCAGCAGCTTAAGGAAACAGAAGGGAAACACCATATATTTT
d_call: -
j_call: TRBJ1-3
clone_size: -
v_call: TRBV11-2